This T cell receptor beta chain came from a study of CD8 T cells in Susac syndrome. The CDR3 runs 15 residues. V shed 6 bases and J 4 bases; nucleotides not matched to a gene: 4. The germline CDR1 and CDR2 sequences are SNHLY and FYNNEI. RNA, at about 0.5 to 1 ug, was reverse transcribed with random hexamers. TCRdb re-analysed the immunoSEQ multiplex PCR reads in MiXCR, keeping a single row per CDR3 protein. The sample lists approximately 160,000 distinct CDR3 sequences, roughly 94% occurring once. The J gene is TRBJ2-7, the V gene TRBV2; 15 bases align to TRBD2. The sequenced material came from CD4+ T cells from PBMCs. This clonotype was obtained from a human donor with multiple sclerosis. DNA of the CDR3: TGTGCCAGCAGGCCGGGACTAGCGGGAGGATACGAGCAGTACTTC. It is translated as CASRPGLAGGYEQYF.